This entry features one T cell receptor (beta chain) sequence. The CDR3 length is 15 residues. Deletions cut 1 base from V and 2 bases from J, with 13 bases between. Per germline, CDR1 SGHDT and CDR2 YYEEEE. Assay used: immunoSEQ multiplex PCR; TCRdb lists only in-frame clones, some missing. The table includes approximately 81,000 clones, 75% to 95% detected once. The sample belongs to a study of blood T cell repertoires in COVID-19. The rearrangement joins TRBV5-6 to TRBJ2-7; D gene ambiguous. The source of this sequence is a woman aged 45-65 years in a cohort sampled during active COVID-19. Sequencing was done on a sample of peripheral blood. The CDR3 reads CASSLLRTNTYEQYF. CDR3 DNA: TGTGCCAGCAGCTTGTTGAGAACTAATACCTACGAGCAGTACTTC.